This T cell receptor beta chain appears in the sequencing data of a study of spatial heterogeneity in lung cancer. Concerning this clonotype: Its antigen is not identified.

Study-wide findings and caveats: Resection saw ubiquitous expanded tumor TCRs appear in blood more than follow-up did.

Unique molecular identifiers tagged every individual TCR cDNA molecule. TCRdb called the 5' RACE reads again in MiXCR, with one record for every CDR3 protein. Altogether tens of thousands of distinct CDR3 sequences are present, around 5.8% being singletons, with the ten largest covering roughly 10%. The time point was: sample taken at primary tumor resection. The study sequenced unsorted whole RNA from tumor, nontumor lung or frozen PBMC. Donors were 72 untreated early-stage non-small cell lung cancer patients. Germline trimming cut 5 bases from V and 10 bases from J; bases unmatched to any gene: 8. The length of the CDR3 is 13 residues. Germline loops: CDR1 SGHTA, CDR2 FQGTGA.

The origin of this receptor is a male donor with early-stage non-small cell lung cancer. The genes are TRBV7-3 and TRBJ1-1; the match to TRBD1 covers 9 bases. Specimen: PBMCs, collected at surgery. The CDR3 here is CASSPYPGQGAFF. The CDR3 bases are TGTGCCAGCAGCCCGTATCCGGGACAGGGAGCTTTCTTT. The full variable domain, its missing parts supplied by reference TRBV7-3 and TRBJ1-1, is GAGVSQTPSNKVTEKGKYVELRCDPISGHTALYWYRQSLGQGPEFLIYFQGTGAADDSGLPNDRFFAVRPEGSVSTLKIQRTERGDSAVYLCASSPYPGQGAFFGQGTRLTVV.